The 5 T cell receptor beta chains below come from one sample, sequenced in a study of blood T cell repertoires in COVID-19. Repertoires were generated with immunoSEQ multiplex PCR, while TCRdb's copy carries only in-frame clones and drops some. This repertoire shows under 450,000 clones, roughly 84% found once; its top ten account for roughly 3%. Material for sequencing was PBMCs or T cells enriched from blood (not recorded which). The receptors come from a woman in her thirties who had recovered from COVID-19.

The chain carries TRBV6-5 and TRBJ2-7; D remains ambiguous. Germline assignment: CDR1 MNHEY and CDR2 SVGAGI. There are 13 residues in the CDR3. The V and J ends lost 0 bases and 6 bases respectively, with 9 bases between them. The CDR3 loop reads CASSYSRSSEQYF. CDR3 nucleotide sequence: TGTGCCAGCAGTTACTCGCGATCTTCCGAGCAGTACTTC.

J is TRBJ1-6 and V is TRBV6-5; D is ambiguous. This CDR3 spans 12 amino acids. Germline CDR1 MNHEY, CDR2 SVGAGI. V was cut by 6 bases and J by 8 bases, with 8 bases left in between. The CDR3 DNA follows: TGTGCCAGCAGGAAGGGAGATTCACCCCTCCACTTT. This gives the protein CASRKGDSPLHF.

The V and J genes are TRBV29-1 and TRBJ1-1, with 9 bases identical to TRBD1. The CDR3 length is 13 residues. Per the germline V gene, CDR1 is SQVTM and CDR2 is ANQGSEA. V lost 7 bases and J lost 3; bases outside the gene matches: 6. CDR3 region: CSALGQGYTEAFF. The CDR3 coding sequence is TGCAGCGCTTTGGGACAGGGATACACTGAAGCTTTCTTT.

This chain uses TRBV4-2 with TRBJ2-2; D may be TRBD2 (6 bases). The CDR3 extends over 15 amino acids. V lost 0 bases, J lost 5 bases, and 10 bases lay in between. From germline, CDR1 is LGHNA and CDR2 YNFKEQ. The CDR3 loop reads CASSQEEGGTGELFF. CDR3 coding DNA: TGTGCCAGCAGCCAAGAGGAGGGCGGAACCGGGGAGCTGTTTTTT.

This rearrangement joins TRBV3-1 (or the pseudogene TRBV3-2) to TRBJ1-1; 8 bases are shared with TRBD1. V dropped 4 bases and J dropped 8; count of bases not matched to a gene: 6. Germline V gene lookup returns CDR1 LGHDT and CDR2 YNNKEL (reference sequence). This CDR3 comprises 13 residues. In DNA form, the CDR3 reads TGTGCCAGCAGCCCCGGTGGGACAGGAGAAGCTTTCTTT. Its translation: CASSPGGTGEAFF.